The 8 T cell receptor beta chains listed next were all sequenced from one sample in a study of blood T cell repertoires in COVID-19. Some clones are missing from TCRdb's copy, which holds only in-frame ones; the method was immunoSEQ multiplex PCR. The repertoire holds around 15,000 clones, with around 77% as singletons. Specimen: peripheral blood. The origin of the receptors is a human donor in a cohort sampled during active COVID-19.

The chain carries TRBV7-9 and TRBJ2-3, with D unresolved. Germline lookup yields CDR1 SEHNR and CDR2 FQNEAQ (reference sequence). This CDR3 has 14 residues. Trimming removed 0 bases from V and 1 base from J, with 5 bases in between. The CDR3 reads CASSLAPGTDTQYF. DNA of the CDR3: TGTGCCAGCAGCTTAGCCCCTGGCACAGATACGCAGTATTTT. The full variable domain, with the rest looked up from reference TRBV7-9 and TRBJ2-3, is DTGVSQNPRHKITKRGQNVTFRCDPISEHNRLYWYRQTLGQGPEFLTYFQNEAQLEKSRLLSDRFSAERPKGSFSTLEIQRTEQGDSAMYLCASSLAPGTDTQYFGPGTRLTVL.

The chain combines TRBV15 with TRBJ2-7; perhaps TRBD1 as D (6 bases). CDR3 size: 14 residues. The ends were cut back, 5 bases at V and 4 bases at J, with 15 bases in the middle. From germline, CDR1 is LNHNV and CDR2 YYDKDF (reference sequence). The CDR3, as DNA: TGTGCCACCAGCGTCGGCAGGGGAATGTACGAGCAGTACTTC. Encoded protein: CATSVGRGMYEQYF.

The CDR3 spells CASSENGGWYF. The DNA of the CDR3 is TGTGCCAGCAGTGAAAACGGGGGGTGGTATTTT. The chain links TRBV6-1 to TRBJ2-3; TRBD2 agrees at 7 bases. The CDR3 is 11 amino acids. Germline-derived CDR1 and CDR2 are MNHNS and SASEGT. The V segment lost 2 bases and the J segment 14 bases; nucleotides outside the gene matches: 4.

This clone was counted a single time. The junction departs from the called germline gene at one end, perhaps through a read error. This chain links TRBV5-1 with TRBJ2-2, with 8 positions matching TRBD2. The CDR3 has 16 amino acids. CDR1 and CDR2 from the germline V gene are SGHRS and YFSETQ. This CDR3 is CARSGGGGQNTGELFF. The DNA of the CDR3 is TGCGCCCGCAGCGGGGGCGGGGGTCAAAACACCGGGGAGCTGTTTTTT.

This clone was observed a single time. The rearrangement joins TRBV5-1 to TRBJ2-2, with 7 bases aligning to TRBD1. This CDR3 is 18 amino acids long. V lost 0 bases to trimming and J lost 3 bases; unmatched junction nucleotides: 11. CDR1 and CDR2 (germline): SGHRS, YFSETQ. CDR3 region: CASSLVPQGQGDTGELFF. The CDR3, as DNA: TGCGCCAGCAGCTTGGTCCCACAGGGGCAAGGGGACACCGGGGAGCTGTTTTTT.

The rearrangement links TRBV6-5 to TRBJ1-5, with a possible D match to TRBD1 (5 bases). The V end was cut by 5 bases, the J end by 12 bases, with 14 bases between. CDR3 length: 12 residues. The germline V gene has CDR1 MNHEY and CDR2 SVGAGI. CDR3 protein: CASSSLGGGQHF. Written as DNA, the CDR3 is TGTGCCAGCAGTAGCCTGGGGGGTGGCCAGCATTTT.

The chain recombines TRBV5-8 with TRBJ2-3, with a possible D match to TRBD2 (6 bases). The CDR3 spans 14 residues. The V end lost 1 base, the J end lost 6 bases, and 12 bases lay between the germline ends. Germline V gene sequence: CDR1 SGHTS, CDR2 YDEGEE. CDR3 residues: CASSLLTGGDTQYF. The DNA for the CDR3 is TGTGCCAGCAGCTTGTTAACTGGGGGGGATACGCAGTATTTT.

The chain uses TRBV28 and TRBJ1-5; D unresolved. From germline, CDR1 is MDHEN and CDR2 SYDVKM. V was cut by 7 bases and J by 3 bases, with 7 bases left in between. The CDR3 sequence is 12 residues long. DNA of the CDR3: TGTGCCAGCAACAAATTCAATCAGCCCCAGCATTTT. Its protein product is CASNKFNQPQHF.